What follows are 8 T cell receptor beta chains derived from one specimen sequenced in a study of T cells in Graves' hyperthyroidism and ophthalmopathy. RNA transcripts were the template for amplifying TCR beta CDR3 regions. First-round RT-PCR of the TCR CDR3 relied on the HTBI primer set. TCRdb itself ran the multiplex PCR reads through MiXCR, one entry per CDR3 protein. The table lists 500,000 to 650,000 distinct CDR3 sequences, roughly 45% of them singletons. Material: peripheral blood or thyroid tissue (not recorded which). Receptors were obtained from an adult woman with Graves' disease, either hyperthyroidism or ophthalmopathy (not recorded which).

This clonotype was seen only a few times. This chain joins TRBV10-3 and TRBJ2-5; 9 bases are a match to TRBD2. Germline V lookup: CDR1 ENHRY, CDR2 SYGVKD. V lost 4 bases to trimming and J lost 3 bases; unmatched junction nucleotides: 9. The CDR3 has 16 residues. The CDR3 coding sequence is TGTGCCATCAGTGTAGCAGGTAGCGGGAGAAAAGAGACCCAGTACTTC. Translating gives CAISVAGSGRKETQYF.

This clonotype was counted at least ten times. This chain joins TRBV4-1 and TRBJ1-2; D gene uncertain. V shed 1 base and J shed 5 bases, with 8 bases lying between them. In germline, CDR1 is MGHRA, CDR2 YSYEKL. The CDR3 covers 13 residues. DNA for the CDR3: TGCGCCAGCAGCCAAGTTTCTGAGTATGGCTACACCTTC. Encoded protein: CASSQVSEYGYTF.

This rearrangement joins TRBV2 to TRBJ2-7, with D tentatively TRBD2 (5 bases). The length of the CDR3 is 13 residues. Trimming cost V 6 bases and J 2 bases, with 11 bases left between them. From germline, CDR1 is SNHLY and CDR2 FYNNEI. The CDR3 DNA reads TGTGCCAGCAGGGCGACGCGGGCCTACGAGCAGTACTTC. This gives the protein CASRATRAYEQYF.

This clonotype was seen a few times. The CDR3 DNA sequence: TGTGCCAGCAGTTCTACGCGCTACGAGCAGTACTTC. Protein sequence: CASSSTRYEQYF. The chain links TRBV28 to TRBJ2-7; D is undetermined. The CDR3 has 12 residues. V lost 4 bases and J lost 3, with 7 bases in between. Germline-derived CDR1 and CDR2 are MDHEN and SYDVKM. Variable domain in full (rest from reference TRBV28 and TRBJ2-7): DVKVTQSSRYLVKRTGEKVFLECVQDMDHENMFWYRQDPGLGLRLIYFSYDVKMKEKGDIPEGYSVSREKKERFSLILESASTNQTSMYLCASSSTRYEQYFGPGTRLTVT.

In regard to this clonotype: Possible read error: a much larger clone is one base away. The chain has TRBV20-1 and TRBJ1-4; D not certain. Germline V lookup: CDR1 DFQATT, CDR2 SNEGSKA (reference sequence). The CDR3 loop spans 16 amino acids. The ends were cut back, 3 bases at V and 0 bases at J, with 14 bases in the middle. The CDR3 here is CSASLTCGATNEKLFF. The CDR3 nucleotides are TGCAGTGCTAGCCTTACCTGCGGGGCAACTAATGAAAAACTGTTTTTT.

Comment on this clonotype: The CDR3 ends on some other residue instead of the conserved phenylalanine or tryptophan, so this is likely a read error. It is unclear where the CDR3 begins or ends on the DNA, so no DNA is shown, and the CDR3 is as TCRdb lists it. J is TRBJ2-2 and V is TRBV19. The germline V gene has CDR1 LNHDA and CDR2 SQIVND (reference sequence). The CDR3 numbers 8 amino acids, ends counted. Here the CDR3 reads CASSKGTK.

This clonotype occurred a few times. The genes are TRBV29-1 and TRBJ2-1; the D is unclear. From germline, CDR1 is SQVTM and CDR2 ANQGSEA. This CDR3 contains 11 residues. Trimming removed 2 bases from V and 8 bases from J, with 7 bases in between. For the CDR3, the DNA is TGCAGCGTTGAACAGAACTATGAGCAGTTCTTC. It yields the protein CSVEQNYEQFF.

This clonotype was observed once. The rearrangement links TRBV12-3 or TRBV12-4 to TRBJ1-5; no reliable D call. There are 17 residues in the CDR3. Trimming left V 3 bases short and J 0 bases short, with 15 bases between. DNA of the CDR3: TGTGCCAGCAGTTTGGTCAGGCATACGTATAGCAATCAGCCCCAGCATTTT. Residues: CASSLVRHTYSNQPQHF.